The clone carrying this T cell receptor beta chain was found a few times. Its antigen is as yet unknown. The entry originates in a study of cytomegalovirus exposure and HLA in healthy donors. A multiplex PCR was run with 60 Vbeta primers and 13 Jbeta primers. Clones were sequenced by immunoSEQ multiplex PCR, and TCRdb holds only the in-frame ones, with some missing. The sample records around 110,000 clones, roughly 70% being singletons. Study outcomes and limitations: Later on, an analysis tied 15,000 or so TCR beta sequences to HLA alleles at 0.05 false discovery rate. Reports credit the classifier with highly specific, highly sensitive diagnosis of cytomegalovirus status. A further, later analysis showed that HLA-associated TCR beta chains (compared with equally common others) were more clonally expanded. A later analysis found common viral pathogens apparently linked to several of the most significant clusters.

Trimming shortened V by 0 bases and J by 1 base, and 10 bases separated the two germline ends. Per germline, CDR1 LGHNA and CDR2 YNFKEQ. There are 15 residues in the CDR3. Sequenced: PBMCs. The TCR was taken from a male donor in good health and CMV-seropositive. The rearrangement uses TRBV4-2 and TRBJ2-7, with D perhaps TRBD1 (5 bases). CDR3 in amino acids: CASSQDWQGSYEQYF. Here the CDR3 DNA reads TGTGCCAGCAGCCAAGATTGGCAGGGATCCTACGAGCAGTACTTC.